These T cell receptor beta chains were read from a single sample in a study of T cells after yellow fever vaccination. Using its own MiXCR run on the 5' RACE reads, TCRdb lists one record per CDR3 protein. Among under 600,000 distinct CDR3 sequences listed, approximately 12% were seen once. The sequences come from PBMCs, collected on the day of the yellow fever booster vaccination. The receptor set was obtained from a man younger than 40 who received the YFV17D yellow fever vaccine. CDR3s include the opening cysteine and the closing phenylalanine or tryptophan. D genes are given only for firm matches. A row's size may be missing; if present it is once, few, many or a size class.

clone size	V gene	D gene	J gene	CDR3 DNA	CDR3 protein
.	TRBV20-1	.	TRBJ2-3	TGCAGTGCAACCCCCCTTGGAGATACGCAGTATTTT	CSATPLGDTQYF
.	TRBV5-5	TRBD1	TRBJ2-3	TGTGCCAGCAGCTGGGACAGGGGGCTGAGAACAGATACGCAGTATTTT	CASSWDRGLRTDTQYF
.	TRBV27	.	TRBJ2-7	TGTGCCAGCAGTTTAAGGTCAGGGCAAAGATACGAGCAGTACTTC	CASSLRSGQRYEQYF
.	TRBV10-3	.	TRBJ2-6	TGTGCCATGCGGCAGGGCTCTGGGGCCAACGTCCTGACTTTC	CAMRQGSGANVLTF
.	TRBV10-1	.	TRBJ2-4	TGCGCCAGCAGTGAGGGGCGGGAAAACATTCAGTACTTC	CASSEGRENIQYF
few	TRBV5-1	.	TRBJ2-1	TGCGCCAGCAGCCCCGAAGGTTCCTACAATGAGCAGTTCTTC	CASSPEGSYNEQFF
few	TRBV28	.	TRBJ2-3	TGTGCCAGCAGTTTATGGGGACGTAAAACAGATACGCAGTATTTT	CASSLWGRKTDTQYF
.	TRBV20-1	.	TRBJ1-1	TGCAGTGCTAGAGATCAGGGTGGGGGACCGGAGACTGAAGATTTCTTT	CSARDQGGGPETEDFF
.	TRBV12-3/TRBV12-4	TRBD2	TRBJ2-2	TGTGCCAGCAGTTTAGAGGCTAGCGGAAATCCGAGCACCGGGGAGCTGTTTTTT	CASSLEASGNPSTGELFF
.	TRBV6-5	.	TRBJ2-3	TGTGCCAGCAGTTATCCGGAGGGCCGCACAGATACGCAGTATTTT	CASSYPEGRTDTQYF
few	TRBV5-8	.	TRBJ2-7	TGTGCCAGCAGCTTTTGGGGGTTCAACGAGCAGTACTTC	CASSFWGFNEQYF
.	TRBV5-5	.	TRBJ2-7	TGTGCCAGCACCCGACAAGCAGGAGCCTACGAGCAGTACTTC	CASTRQAGAYEQYF
few	TRBV10-3	.	TRBJ1-2	TGTGCCATCAGTTCCCGCAGGGCGGGCTACACCTTC	CAISSRRAGYTF
.	TRBV7-9	TRBD2	TRBJ2-7	TGTGCCAGCAGCCCAGGGCGGACTAGCGGGACTTACGAGCAGTACTTC	CASSPGRTSGTYEQYF
few	TRBV12-3/TRBV12-4	TRBD2	TRBJ2-7	TGTGCCAGCAGTTTAGCGGGCGGGAGGGTCGCCGAGCAGTACTTC	CASSLAGGRVAEQYF
.	TRBV5-1	TRBD1	TRBJ1-1	TGCGCCAGCAGCCCGGGACAGGGGGCCGCCGAGGCTTTCTTT	CASSPGQGAAEAFF
few	TRBV14	TRBD2	TRBJ2-3	TGTGCCAGCAGGAAAGCGGGAGGTCAGACAGATACGCAGTATTTT	CASRKAGGQTDTQYF
.	TRBV6-5	.	TRBJ2-1	TGTGCCAGCAGTTACCGGACAGCTGACAATGAGCAGTTCTTC	CASSYRTADNEQFF
.	TRBV9	TRBD2	TRBJ2-7	TGTGCCAGCAGCACCAGCGGGAACTACGAGCAGTACTTC	CASSTSGNYEQYF
.	TRBV3-1	.	TRBJ1-3	TGTGCCAGCAGCCAAAACCGCAATGGAAACACCATATATTTT	CASSQNRNGNTIYF
many	TRBV7-2	.	TRBJ1-5	TGTGCCAGCAGCTTAGTAAAATACTCTAGCAATCAGCCCCAGCATTTT	CASSLVKYSSNQPQHF
.	TRBV12-3/TRBV12-4	.	TRBJ2-7	TGTGCCAGCACCCGGACAGGAGGGGTCGAGCAGTACTTC	CASTRTGGVEQYF
few	TRBV7-2	TRBD1	TRBJ1-4	TGTGCCAGCAGCTTAGACTCGGGACAGAATGAAAAACTGTTTTTT	CASSLDSGQNEKLFF
many	TRBV15	TRBD2	TRBJ2-1	TGTGCCACCAGCAGAGATAAGGGACTAGAATACAATGAGCAGTTCTTC	CATSRDKGLEYNEQFF
.	TRBV5-5	.	TRBJ2-5	TGTGCCAGCAGCCCCTGGGACCGTAGGCAAGAGACCCAGTACTTC	CASSPWDRRQETQYF
.	TRBV20-1	.	TRBJ1-1	TGCAGTGAAAGGAGGGAGCTGAACACTGAAGCTTTCTTT	CSERRELNTEAFF
.	TRBV14	.	TRBJ1-5	TGTGCCAGCAGCCTTAACCACACTCGAACTCCACAGCAAGGACTTAGCAATCAGCCCCAGCATTTT	CASSLNHTRTPQQGLSNQPQHF
.	TRBV10-3	.	TRBJ2-2	TGTGCCATCAGTGATCCCAGGACAAACACCGGGGAGCTGTTTTTT	CAISDPRTNTGELFF
.	TRBV5-5	.	TRBJ1-2	TGTGCCAGCAGCTTGGTAGGAGACTCGAGAGGCTACACCTTC	CASSLVGDSRGYTF
.	TRBV3-1	TRBD2	TRBJ2-1	TGTGCCAGCAGCCAGGGACTAGCTTTGAGCTCCTACAATGAGCAGTTCTTC	CASSQGLALSSYNEQFF
.	TRBV7-9	.	TRBJ2-1	TGTGCCAGCAGCACCCGACCGGGACAAAGCTCCTACAATGAGCAGTTCTTC	CASSTRPGQSSYNEQFF
many	TRBV18	.	TRBJ2-7	TGTGCCAGCTCCCCCAACTCCGAGCAGTACTTC	CASSPNSEQYF
.	TRBV20-1	TRBD2	TRBJ2-3	TGCAGTGCTAAGCTAGCGGGCGTCACAGATACGCAGTATTTT	CSAKLAGVTDTQYF
many	TRBV7-9	TRBD1	TRBJ1-1	TGTGCCAGCAGCTCCGACAGGGGACAGGGGGACACTGAAGCTTTCTTT	CASSSDRGQGDTEAFF